This T cell receptor beta chain stems from a study of molecular identifiers for immune sequencing clone quantification. The bulk TCR libraries were made with methods described before and with listed TCR primers. MiXCR was run by TCRdb on the PCR reads, yielding one entry per CDR3 protein. Among about 500,000 distinct CDR3 sequences listed, less than 30% were seen once. Germline-derived CDR1 and CDR2 are MGHRA and YSYEKL. Trimming took off 1 base at V and 8 bases at J, with 12 bases between the two ends. This CDR3 is built from 14 residues. Libraries from naive CD8 cells were generated from about 20,000 to 1,000,000 sorted cells (with 10%, 30% or 50% RNA). The CD8+CD4-CCR7+CD45RA+ phenotype defined the sorted naive CD8 T cells. Regarding the study as a whole: Over 99% of effector molecules, but under 1% in naive cells, were held by clones with more than 20 RNA copies.

Regarding this clonotype: Antigen specificity is unknown.

The receptor's source is a human donor in good health. Some libraries in this study had Jurkat cell RNA spiked in. The J gene is TRBJ2-1, the V gene TRBV4-1, with a tentative D call TRBD2 (6 bases). The sequencing input was naive CD8+ T cells from blood, with Jurkat cell RNA spiked in. Subset meaning: FACS-sorted CD8+CD4-CCR7+CD45RA+ naive T cells. The DNA for the CDR3 is TGCGCCAGCAGCCAAGTAACCGGGAGCGATGAGCAGTTCTTC. This codes for CASSQVTGSDEQFF.